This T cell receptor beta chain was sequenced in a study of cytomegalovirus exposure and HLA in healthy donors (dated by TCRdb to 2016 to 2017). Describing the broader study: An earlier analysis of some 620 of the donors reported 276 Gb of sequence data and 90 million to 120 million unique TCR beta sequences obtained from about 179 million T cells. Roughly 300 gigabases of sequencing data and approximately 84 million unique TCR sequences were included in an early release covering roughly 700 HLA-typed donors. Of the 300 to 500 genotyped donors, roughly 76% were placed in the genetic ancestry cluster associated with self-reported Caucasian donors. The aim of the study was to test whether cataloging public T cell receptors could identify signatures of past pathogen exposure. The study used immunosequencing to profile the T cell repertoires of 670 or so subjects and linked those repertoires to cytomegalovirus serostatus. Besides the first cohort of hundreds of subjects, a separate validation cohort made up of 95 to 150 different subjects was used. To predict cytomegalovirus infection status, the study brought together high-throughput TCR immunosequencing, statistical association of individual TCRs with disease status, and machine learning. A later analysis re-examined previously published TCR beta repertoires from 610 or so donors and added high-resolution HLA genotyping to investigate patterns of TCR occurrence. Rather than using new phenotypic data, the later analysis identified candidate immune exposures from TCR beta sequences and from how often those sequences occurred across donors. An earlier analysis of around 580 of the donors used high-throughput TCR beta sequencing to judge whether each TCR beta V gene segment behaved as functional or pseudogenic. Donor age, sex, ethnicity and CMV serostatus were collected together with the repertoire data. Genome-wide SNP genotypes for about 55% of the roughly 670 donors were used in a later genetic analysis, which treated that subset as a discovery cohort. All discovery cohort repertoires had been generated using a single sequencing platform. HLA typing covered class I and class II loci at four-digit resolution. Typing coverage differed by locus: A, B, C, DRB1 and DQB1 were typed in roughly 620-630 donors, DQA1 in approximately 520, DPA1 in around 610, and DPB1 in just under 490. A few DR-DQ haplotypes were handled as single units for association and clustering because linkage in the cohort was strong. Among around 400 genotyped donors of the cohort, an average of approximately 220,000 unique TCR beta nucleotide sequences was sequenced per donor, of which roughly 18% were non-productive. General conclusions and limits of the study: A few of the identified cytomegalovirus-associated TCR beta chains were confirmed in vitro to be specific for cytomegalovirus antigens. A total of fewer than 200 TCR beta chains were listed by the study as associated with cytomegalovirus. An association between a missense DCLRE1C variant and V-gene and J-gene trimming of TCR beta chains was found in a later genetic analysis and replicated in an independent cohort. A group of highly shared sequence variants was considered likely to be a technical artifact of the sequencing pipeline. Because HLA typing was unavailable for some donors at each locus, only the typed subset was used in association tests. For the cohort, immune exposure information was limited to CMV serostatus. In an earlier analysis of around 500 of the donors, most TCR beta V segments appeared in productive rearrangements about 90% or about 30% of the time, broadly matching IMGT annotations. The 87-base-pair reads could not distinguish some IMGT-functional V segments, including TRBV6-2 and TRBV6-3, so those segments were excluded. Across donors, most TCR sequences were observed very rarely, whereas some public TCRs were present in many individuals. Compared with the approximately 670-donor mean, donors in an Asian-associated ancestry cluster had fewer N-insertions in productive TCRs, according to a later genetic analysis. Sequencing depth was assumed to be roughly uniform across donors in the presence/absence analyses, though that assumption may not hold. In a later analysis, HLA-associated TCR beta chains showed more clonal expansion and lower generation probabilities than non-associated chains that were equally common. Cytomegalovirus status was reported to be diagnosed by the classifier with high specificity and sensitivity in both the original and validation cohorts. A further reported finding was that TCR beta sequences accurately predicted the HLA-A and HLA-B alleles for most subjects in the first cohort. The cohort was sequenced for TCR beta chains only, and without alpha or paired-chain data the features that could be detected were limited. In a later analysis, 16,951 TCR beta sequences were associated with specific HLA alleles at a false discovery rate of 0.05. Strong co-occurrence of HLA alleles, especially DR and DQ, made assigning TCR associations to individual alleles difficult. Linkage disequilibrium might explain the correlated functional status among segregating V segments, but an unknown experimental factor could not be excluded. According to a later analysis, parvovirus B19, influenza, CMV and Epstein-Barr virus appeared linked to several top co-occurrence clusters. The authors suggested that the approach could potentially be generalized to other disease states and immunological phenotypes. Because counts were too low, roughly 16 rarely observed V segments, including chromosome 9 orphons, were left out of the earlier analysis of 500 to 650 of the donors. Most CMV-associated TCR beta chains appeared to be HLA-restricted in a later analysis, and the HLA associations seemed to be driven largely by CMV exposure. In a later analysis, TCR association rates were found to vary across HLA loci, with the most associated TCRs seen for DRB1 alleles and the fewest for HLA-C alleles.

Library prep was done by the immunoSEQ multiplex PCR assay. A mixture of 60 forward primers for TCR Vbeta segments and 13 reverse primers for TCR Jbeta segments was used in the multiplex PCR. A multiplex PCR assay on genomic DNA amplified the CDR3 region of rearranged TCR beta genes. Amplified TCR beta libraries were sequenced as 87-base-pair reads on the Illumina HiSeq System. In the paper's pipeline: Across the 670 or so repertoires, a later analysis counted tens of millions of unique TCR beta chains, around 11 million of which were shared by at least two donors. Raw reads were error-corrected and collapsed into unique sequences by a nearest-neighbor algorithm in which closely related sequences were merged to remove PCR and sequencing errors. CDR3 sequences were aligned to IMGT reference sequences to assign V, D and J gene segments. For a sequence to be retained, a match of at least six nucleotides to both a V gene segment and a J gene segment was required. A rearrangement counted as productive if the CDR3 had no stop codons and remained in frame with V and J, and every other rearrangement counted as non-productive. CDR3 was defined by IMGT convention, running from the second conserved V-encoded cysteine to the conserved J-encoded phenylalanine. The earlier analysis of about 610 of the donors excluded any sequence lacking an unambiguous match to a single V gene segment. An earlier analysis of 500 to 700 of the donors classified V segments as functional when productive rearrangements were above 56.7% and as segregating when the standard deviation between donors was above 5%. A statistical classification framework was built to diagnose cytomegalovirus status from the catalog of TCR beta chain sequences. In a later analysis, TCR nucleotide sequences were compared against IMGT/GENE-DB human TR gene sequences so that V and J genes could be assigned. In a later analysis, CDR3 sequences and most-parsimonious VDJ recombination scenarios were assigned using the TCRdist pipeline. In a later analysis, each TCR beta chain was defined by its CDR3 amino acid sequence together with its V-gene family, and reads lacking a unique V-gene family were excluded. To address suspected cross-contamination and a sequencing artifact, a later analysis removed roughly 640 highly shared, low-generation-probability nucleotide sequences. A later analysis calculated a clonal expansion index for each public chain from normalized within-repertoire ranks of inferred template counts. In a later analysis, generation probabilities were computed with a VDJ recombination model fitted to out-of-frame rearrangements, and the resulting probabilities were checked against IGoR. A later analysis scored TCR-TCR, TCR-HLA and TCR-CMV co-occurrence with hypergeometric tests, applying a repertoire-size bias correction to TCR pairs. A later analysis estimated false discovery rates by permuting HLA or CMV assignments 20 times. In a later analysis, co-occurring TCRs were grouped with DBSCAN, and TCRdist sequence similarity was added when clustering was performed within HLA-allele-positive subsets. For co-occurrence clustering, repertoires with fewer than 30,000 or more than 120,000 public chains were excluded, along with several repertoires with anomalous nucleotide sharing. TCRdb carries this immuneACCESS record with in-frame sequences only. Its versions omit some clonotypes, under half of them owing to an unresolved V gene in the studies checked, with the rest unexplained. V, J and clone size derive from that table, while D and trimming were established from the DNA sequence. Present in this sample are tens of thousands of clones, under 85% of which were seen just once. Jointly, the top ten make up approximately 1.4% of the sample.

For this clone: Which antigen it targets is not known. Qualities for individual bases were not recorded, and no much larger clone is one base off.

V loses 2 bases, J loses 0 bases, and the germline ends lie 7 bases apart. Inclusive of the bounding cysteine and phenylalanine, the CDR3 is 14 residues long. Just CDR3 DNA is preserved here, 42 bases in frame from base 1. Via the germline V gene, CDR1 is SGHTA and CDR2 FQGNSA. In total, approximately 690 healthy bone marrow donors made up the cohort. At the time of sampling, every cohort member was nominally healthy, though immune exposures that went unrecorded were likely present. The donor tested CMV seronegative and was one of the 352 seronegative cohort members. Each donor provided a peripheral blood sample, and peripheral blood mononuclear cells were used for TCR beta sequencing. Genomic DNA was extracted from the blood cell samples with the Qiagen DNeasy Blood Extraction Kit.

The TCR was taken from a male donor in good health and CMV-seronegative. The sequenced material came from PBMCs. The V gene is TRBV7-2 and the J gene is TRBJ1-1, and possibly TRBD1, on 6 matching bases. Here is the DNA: TGTGCCAGCAGCTTAACAGGGATGAACACTGAAGCTTTCTTT. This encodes CASSLTGMNTEAFF.